The 9 T cell receptor beta chains below come from one sample, sequenced in a study of blood T cell repertoires in COVID-19. Produced via immunoSEQ multiplex PCR; TCRdb's table is partial and in-frame only. The top ten clones hold roughly 1.1% of a sample with around 300,000 clones, roughly 90% of them seen once. Material for sequencing was PBMCs or T cells enriched from blood (not recorded which). Receptors were obtained from a woman in her 30s who had recovered from COVID-19.

The chain combines TRBV7-8 with TRBJ2-1; 8 bases fit TRBD1. Germline V CDR1 and CDR2: SGHVS, FQNEAQ. V trimming: 8 bases; J trimming: 3 bases; junction bases outside the gene matches: 6. This CDR3 region has 14 residues. The CDR3 sequence: CASEGTGGYNEQFF. Here the CDR3 DNA reads TGTGCCAGCGAAGGGACAGGAGGCTACAATGAGCAGTTCTTC.

The rearrangement uses TRBV7-2 and TRBJ1-3; 7 bases line up with TRBD1. The CDR3 has 15 amino acids. CDR1 and CDR2 from the germline V gene are SGHTA and FQGNSA. V trimming: 5 bases; J trimming: 0 bases; junction bases outside the gene matches: 4. CDR3 DNA: TGTGCCAGCAGCCAGGGACAGAACTCTGGAAACACCATATATTTT. Translating it yields CASSQGQNSGNTIYF. The variable domain in full, with the rest retrieved from reference TRBV7-2 and TRBJ1-3, is GAGVSQSPSNKVTEKGKDVELRCDPISGHTALYWYRQSLGQGLEFLIYFQGNSAPDKSGLPSDRFSAERTGGSVSTLTIQRTQQEDSAVYLCASSQGQNSGNTIYFGEGSWLTVV.

Only a few counts were recorded for this clone. The chain is built from TRBV4-3 and TRBJ2-3, with 8 bases identical to TRBD2. The CDR3 is 16 residues long. The ends lost 1 base at V and 1 base at J; junction bases unmatched: 4. The germline CDR1 and CDR2 sequences are LGHNA and YSLEER. This chain's CDR3 is CASSQGLATGTDTQYF. CDR3 sequence (DNA): TGCGCCAGCAGCCAAGGACTAGCGACTGGCACAGATACGCAGTATTTT.

This clone was detected only once. The V and J genes are TRBV18 and TRBJ1-2, with 11 bases matching TRBD1. The CDR3 length is 17 residues. J lost 4 bases, V lost 4 bases, and 11 bases had no gene match. Germline V gene lookup returns CDR1 KGHSH and CDR2 LQKENI. The CDR3 sequence: CASSLDGQGAYLYGYTF. CDR3 nucleotides: TGTGCCAGCTCACTTGATGGACAGGGGGCATACCTCTATGGCTACACCTTC.

The chain has TRBV18 and TRBJ2-1; no clear D. This CDR3 region has 13 residues. V lost 3 bases and J 6 bases, leaving 9 bases between the germline ends. Per the germline V gene, CDR1 is KGHSH and CDR2 is LQKENI. The CDR3 protein is CASSPPGLNEQFF. Here the CDR3 DNA reads TGTGCCAGCTCACCCCCGGGTCTCAATGAGCAGTTCTTC.

In regard to this clone: This same CDR3 is encoded by further DNA sequences in the sample. The rearrangement uses TRBV10-2 and TRBJ2-1; TRBD2 matches at 10 bases. CDR3 length: 14 residues. Looked up from germline, CDR1 is WSHSY and CDR2 is SAAADI. The V segment lost 6 bases and the J segment 3 bases; nucleotides outside the gene matches: 2. CDR3 DNA sequence: TGCGCCAGCAGAATAGCGGGAGGCTACAATGAGCAGTTCTTC. Protein product: CASRIAGGYNEQFF.

The CDR3 sequence is CASRFSGNYNEQFF. CDR3 nucleotide sequence: TGTGCCAGCAGATTTAGCGGAAACTACAATGAGCAGTTCTTC. This chain uses TRBV28 with TRBJ2-1, with D possibly TRBD2 on 6 matching bases. Germline V gene lookup returns CDR1 MDHEN and CDR2 SYDVKM. This CDR3 has 14 residues. Deletions cut 6 bases from V and 3 bases from J, with 12 bases between.

The rearrangement joins TRBV4-1 to TRBJ2-2; D gene uncertain. Per germline, CDR1 MGHRA and CDR2 YSYEKL. This CDR3 comprises 13 residues. V was cut by 4 bases and J by 5 bases, with 8 bases left in between. This chain's CDR3 is CASSLMLTGELFF. In DNA, the CDR3 is TGCGCCAGCAGCCTTATGTTAACCGGGGAGCTGTTTTTT.

This clone was seen only once. This chain connects TRBV15 to TRBJ2-5; D gene uncertain. V dropped 1 base and J dropped 5 bases, with 5 bases sitting between them. There are 12 residues in the CDR3. From germline, CDR1 is LNHNV and CDR2 YYDKDF (reference sequence). The CDR3 reads CATSRVRETQYF. CDR3 nucleotide sequence: TGTGCCACCAGCAGAGTGCGGGAGACCCAGTACTTC.